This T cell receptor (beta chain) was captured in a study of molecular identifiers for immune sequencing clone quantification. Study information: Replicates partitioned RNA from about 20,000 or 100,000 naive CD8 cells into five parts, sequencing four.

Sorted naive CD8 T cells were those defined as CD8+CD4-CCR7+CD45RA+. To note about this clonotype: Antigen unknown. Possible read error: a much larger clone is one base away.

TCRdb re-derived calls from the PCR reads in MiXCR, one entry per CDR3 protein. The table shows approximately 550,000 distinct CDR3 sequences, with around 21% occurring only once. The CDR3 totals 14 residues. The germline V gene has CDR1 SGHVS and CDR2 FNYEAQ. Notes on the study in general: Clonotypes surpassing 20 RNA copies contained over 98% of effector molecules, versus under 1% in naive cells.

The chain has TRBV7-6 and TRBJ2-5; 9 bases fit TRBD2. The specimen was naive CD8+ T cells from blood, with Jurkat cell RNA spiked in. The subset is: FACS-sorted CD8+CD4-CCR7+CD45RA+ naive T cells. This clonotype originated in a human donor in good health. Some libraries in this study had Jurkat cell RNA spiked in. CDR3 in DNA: TGTGCCGGCAGTACGGGACTAGCATCGGAGACCCAGTACTTC. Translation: CAGSTGLASETQYF.